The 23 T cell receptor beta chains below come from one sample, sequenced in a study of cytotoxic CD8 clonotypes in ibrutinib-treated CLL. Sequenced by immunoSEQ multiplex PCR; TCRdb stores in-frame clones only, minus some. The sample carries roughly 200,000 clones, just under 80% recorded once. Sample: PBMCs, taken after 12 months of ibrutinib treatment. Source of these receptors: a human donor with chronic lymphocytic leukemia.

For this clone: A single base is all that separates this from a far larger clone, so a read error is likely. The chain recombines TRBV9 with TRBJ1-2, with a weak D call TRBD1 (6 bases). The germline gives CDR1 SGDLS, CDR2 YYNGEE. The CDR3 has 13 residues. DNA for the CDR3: TGTACCAGCAGCGCCACAGGGAAACATGGCTACACCTTC. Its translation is CTSSATGKHGYTF.

CDR3 in DNA: TGTGCCAGCAGGACACTTAGCACAGATACGCAGTATTTT. It yields the protein CASRTLSTDTQYF. The chain couples TRBV2 to TRBJ2-3; D not resolved. Trimming stripped 6 bases from V and 0 bases from J, with 7 bases between. CDR3 length equals 13 residues. Germline V lookup: CDR1 SNHLY, CDR2 FYNNEI.

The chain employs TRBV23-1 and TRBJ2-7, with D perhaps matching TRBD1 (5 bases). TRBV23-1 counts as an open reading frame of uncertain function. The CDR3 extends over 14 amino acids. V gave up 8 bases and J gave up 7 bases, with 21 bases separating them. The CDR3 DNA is TGCGCCAGCCGCTTCAGGGTATCACCTAGTGAGCAGTACTTC. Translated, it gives CASRFRVSPSEQYF.

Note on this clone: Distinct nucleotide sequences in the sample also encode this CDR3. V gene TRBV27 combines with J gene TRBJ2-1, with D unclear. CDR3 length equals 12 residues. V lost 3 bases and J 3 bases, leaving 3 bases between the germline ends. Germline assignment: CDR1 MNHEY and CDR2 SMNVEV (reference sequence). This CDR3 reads CASSFGYNEQFF. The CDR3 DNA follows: TGTGCCAGCAGTTTCGGCTACAATGAGCAGTTCTTC.

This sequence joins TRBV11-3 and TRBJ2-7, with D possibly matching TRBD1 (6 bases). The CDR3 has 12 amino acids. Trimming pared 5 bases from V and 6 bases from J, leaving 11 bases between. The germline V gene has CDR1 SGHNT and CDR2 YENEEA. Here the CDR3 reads CASSPGDSEQYF. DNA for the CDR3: TGTGCCAGCAGCCCAGGGGATAGCGAGCAGTACTTC. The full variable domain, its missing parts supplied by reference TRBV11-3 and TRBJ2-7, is EAGVVQSPRYKIIEKKQPVAFWCNPISGHNTLYWYLQNLGQGPELLIRYENEEAVDDSQLPKDRFSAERLKGVDSTLKIQPAELGDSAVYLCASSPGDSEQYFGPGTRLTVT.

The CDR3 DNA follows: TGTGCCAGTAGTCCCGGGGGAGGAAACATTCAGTACTTC. It codes for CASSPGGGNIQYF. The chain recombines TRBV19 with TRBJ2-4; possible D gene TRBD2, 6 bases. From germline, CDR1 is LNHDA and CDR2 SQIVND (reference sequence). V dropped 5 bases and J dropped 6 bases, with 11 bases sitting between them. This CDR3 is 13 amino acids long.

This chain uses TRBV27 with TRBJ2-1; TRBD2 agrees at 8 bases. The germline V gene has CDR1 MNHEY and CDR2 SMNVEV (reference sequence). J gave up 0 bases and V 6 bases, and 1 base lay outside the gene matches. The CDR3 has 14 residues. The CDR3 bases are TGTGCCAGCAGGAGCGGGAGCTCCTACAATGAGCAGTTCTTC. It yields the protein CASRSGSSYNEQFF.

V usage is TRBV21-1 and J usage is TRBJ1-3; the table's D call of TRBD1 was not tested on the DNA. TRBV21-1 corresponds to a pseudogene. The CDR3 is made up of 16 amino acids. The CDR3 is CASGTTGPIPGNTIYF. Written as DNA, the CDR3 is TGTGCCAGCGGGACGACAGGTCCGATACCTGGAAACACCATATATTTT.

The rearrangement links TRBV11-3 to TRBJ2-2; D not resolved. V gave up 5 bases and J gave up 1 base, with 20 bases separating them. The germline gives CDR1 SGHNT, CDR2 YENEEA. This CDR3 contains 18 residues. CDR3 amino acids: CASSKIPGSLMNTGELFF. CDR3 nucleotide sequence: TGTGCCAGCAGCAAAATCCCGGGTTCGTTGATGAACACCGGGGAGCTGTTTTTT. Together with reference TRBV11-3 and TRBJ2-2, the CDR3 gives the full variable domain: EAGVVQSPRYKIIEKKQPVAFWCNPISGHNTLYWYLQNLGQGPELLIRYENEEAVDDSQLPKDRFSAERLKGVDSTLKIQPAELGDSAVYLCASSKIPGSLMNTGELFFGEGSRLTVL.

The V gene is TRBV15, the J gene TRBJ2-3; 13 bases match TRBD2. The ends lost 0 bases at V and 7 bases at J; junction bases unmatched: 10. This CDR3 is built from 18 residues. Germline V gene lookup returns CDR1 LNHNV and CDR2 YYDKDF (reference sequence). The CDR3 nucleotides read TGTGCCACCAGCAGAGATCGGACTAGCGGGAGTATAGGATATACGCAGTATTTT. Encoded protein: CATSRDRTSGSIGYTQYF.

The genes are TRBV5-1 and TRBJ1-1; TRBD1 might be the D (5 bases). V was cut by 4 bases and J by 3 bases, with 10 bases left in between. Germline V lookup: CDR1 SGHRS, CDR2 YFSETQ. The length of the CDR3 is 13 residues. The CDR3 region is CASSMGLDTEAFF. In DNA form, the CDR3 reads TGCGCCAGCAGCATGGGACTGGACACTGAAGCTTTCTTT.

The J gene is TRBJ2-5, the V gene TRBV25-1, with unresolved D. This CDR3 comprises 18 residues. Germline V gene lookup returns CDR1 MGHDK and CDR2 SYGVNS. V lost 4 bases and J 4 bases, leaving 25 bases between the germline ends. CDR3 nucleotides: TGTGCCAGCAGTGTCCGCTCGCAGTCGGCCAAAGGCCCAGAGACCCAGTACTTC. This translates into CASSVRSQSAKGPETQYF.

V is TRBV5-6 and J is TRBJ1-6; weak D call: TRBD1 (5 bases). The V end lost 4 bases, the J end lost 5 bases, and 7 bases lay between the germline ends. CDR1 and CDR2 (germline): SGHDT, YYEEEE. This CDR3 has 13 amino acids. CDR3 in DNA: TGTGCCAGCAGCGACAGAAATAATTCACCCCTCCACTTT. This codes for CASSDRNNSPLHF.

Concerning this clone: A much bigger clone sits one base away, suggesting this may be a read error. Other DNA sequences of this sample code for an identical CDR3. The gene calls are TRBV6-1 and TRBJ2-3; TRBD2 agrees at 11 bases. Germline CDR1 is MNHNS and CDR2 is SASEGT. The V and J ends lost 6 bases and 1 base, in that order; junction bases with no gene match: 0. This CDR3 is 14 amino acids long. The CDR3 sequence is CASRGLAGTDTQYF. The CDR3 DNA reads TGTGCCAGCAGGGGACTAGCGGGCACAGATACGCAGTATTTT.

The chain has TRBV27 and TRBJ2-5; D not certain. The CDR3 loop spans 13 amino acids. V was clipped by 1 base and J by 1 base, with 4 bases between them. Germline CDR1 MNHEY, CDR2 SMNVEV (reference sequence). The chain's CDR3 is CASSLYSQETQYF. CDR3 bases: TGTGCCAGCAGTTTATATAGCCAAGAGACCCAGTACTTC.

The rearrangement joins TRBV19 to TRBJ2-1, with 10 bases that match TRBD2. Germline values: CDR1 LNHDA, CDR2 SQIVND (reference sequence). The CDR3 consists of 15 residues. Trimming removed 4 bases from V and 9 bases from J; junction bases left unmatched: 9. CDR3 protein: CASSRASGRWSEQFF. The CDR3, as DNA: TGTGCCAGTAGTAGGGCTAGCGGGAGATGGAGTGAGCAGTTCTTC. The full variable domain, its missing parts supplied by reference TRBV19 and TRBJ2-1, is DGGITQSPKYLFRKEGQNVTLSCEQNLNHDAMYWYRQDPGQGLRLIYYSQIVNDFQKGDIAEGYSVSREKKESFPLTVTSAQKNPTAFYLCASSRASGRWSEQFFGPGTRLTVL.

In nucleotides, the CDR3 is TGTGCCAGCAGTGTAGGCCCTGGAACTATGACTGAAGCTTTCTTT. Amino acids: CASSVGPGTMTEAFF. The rearrangement links TRBV2 to TRBJ1-1; no reliable D call. The germline V and J ends were trimmed by 4 bases and 5 bases, with 17 bases remaining between them. Germline CDR1 and CDR2: SNHLY and FYNNEI. The CDR3 contains 15 residues.

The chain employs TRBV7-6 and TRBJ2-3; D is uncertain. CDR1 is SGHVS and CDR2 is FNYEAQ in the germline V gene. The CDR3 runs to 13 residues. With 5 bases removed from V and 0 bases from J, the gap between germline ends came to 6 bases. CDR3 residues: CASSQPSTDTQYF. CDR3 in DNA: TGTGCCAGCAGCCAACCAAGCACAGATACGCAGTATTTT.

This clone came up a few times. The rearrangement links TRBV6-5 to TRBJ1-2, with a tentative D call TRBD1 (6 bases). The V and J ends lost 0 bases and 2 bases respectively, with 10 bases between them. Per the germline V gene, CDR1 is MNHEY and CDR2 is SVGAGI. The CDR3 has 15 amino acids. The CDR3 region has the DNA TGTGCCAGCAGTTACTCGGCGGACAGAAACTATGGCTACACCTTC. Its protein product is CASSYSADRNYGYTF.

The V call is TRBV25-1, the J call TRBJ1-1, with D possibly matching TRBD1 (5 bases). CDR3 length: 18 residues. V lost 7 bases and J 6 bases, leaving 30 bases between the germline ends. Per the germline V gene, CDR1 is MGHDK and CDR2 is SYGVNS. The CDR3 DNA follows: TGTGCCAGCACACACTGGACCTCTGGGGGAGGGAGTTCGGCTGAAGCTTTCTTT. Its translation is CASTHWTSGGGSSAEAFF.

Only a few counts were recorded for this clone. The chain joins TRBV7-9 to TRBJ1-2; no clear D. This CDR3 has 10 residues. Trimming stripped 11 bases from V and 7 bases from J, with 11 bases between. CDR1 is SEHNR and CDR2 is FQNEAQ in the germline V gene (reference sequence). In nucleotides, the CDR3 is TGTGCCCCCGGAAGGGTTGGCTACACCTTC. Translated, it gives CAPGRVGYTF.

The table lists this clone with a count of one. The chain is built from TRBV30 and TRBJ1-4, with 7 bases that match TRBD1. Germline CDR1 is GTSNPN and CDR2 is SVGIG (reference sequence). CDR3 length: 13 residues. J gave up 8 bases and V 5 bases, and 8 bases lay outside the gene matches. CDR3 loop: CAWQGQSPEKLFF. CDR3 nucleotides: TGTGCCTGGCAGGGACAGTCCCCCGAAAAACTGTTTTTT.

CDR3 DNA sequence: TGTGCCAGCAGCTTATTGAACACCGGGGAGCTGTTTTTT. It encodes CASSLLNTGELFF. The chain has TRBV7-3 and TRBJ2-2, with D uncertain. V lost 2 bases, J lost 1 base, and 2 bases lay in between. The germline V gene encodes CDR1 SGHTA and CDR2 FQGTGA. The CDR3 sequence is 13 residues long.